The 10 T cell receptor beta chains in this list originate from one sample, sequenced in a study of T cell changes during pregnancy in multiple sclerosis. Measured with immunoSEQ multiplex PCR; TCRdb has only the in-frame clones, and not every one. The table records 34,000 or so clones, roughly 90% of them present only once. The sample in question was peripheral blood, obtained in the second trimester of pregnancy. These receptors came from a female donor in good health, enrolled as a control in a pregnancy study.

The chain is built from TRBV10-3 and TRBJ1-6; D not resolved. The CDR3 has 15 amino acids. The V gene's germline CDR1 is ENHRY and CDR2 SYGVKD. Trimming took 2 bases from V and 8 from J, leaving 13 bases between them. The CDR3 DNA reads as TGTGCCATCAGTGAGGAGGGTGAAGGCTATTCACCCCTCCACTTT. It is translated as CAISEEGEGYSPLHF.

The chain is built from TRBV10-3 and TRBJ1-5; 7 bases are a match to TRBD1. With V trimmed by 8 bases and J by 0 bases, 10 bases remained unmatched. CDR1 is ENHRY and CDR2 is SYGVKD in the germline V gene. This CDR3 is built from 16 residues. CDR3 sequence: CAISGTETNSNQPQHF. CDR3 sequence (DNA): TGTGCCATCTCCGGGACAGAGACCAATAGCAATCAGCCCCAGCATTTT.

V gene TRBV5-4 combines with J gene TRBJ1-3, with 8 bases fitting TRBD1. The CDR3 covers 15 residues. Trimming took 5 bases from V and 0 from J; bases not matched to a gene: 4. The germline V gene encodes CDR1 SGHNT and CDR2 YYREEE (reference sequence). This CDR3 reads CASSRTGTSGNTIYF. The CDR3 DNA follows: TGTGCCAGCAGTCGGACAGGGACCTCTGGAAACACCATATATTTT.

The CDR3 DNA reads TGTGCCAGCAGTAGTACCGGGACTAGCGGGAGGGTACATAGGGGCCGATATGAGCAGTTCTTC. Protein sequence: CASSSTGTSGRVHRGRYEQFF. The V call is TRBV27, the J call TRBJ2-1; 16 bases agree with TRBD2. CDR1 is MNHEY and CDR2 is SMNVEV in the germline V gene (reference sequence). V shed 5 bases, J shed 8 bases, and the junction held 21 bases outside the gene matches. The CDR3 extends over 21 amino acids.

The genes are TRBV7-9 and TRBJ2-3, with D uncertain. Germline CDR1 and CDR2: SEHNR and FQNEAQ (reference sequence). The CDR3 totals 11 residues. V shed 9 bases and J shed 5 bases, with 9 bases lying between them. This CDR3 is CASSEEDTQYF. DNA of the CDR3: TGTGCCAGTTCCGAGGAAGATACGCAGTATTTT.

This chain links TRBV7-2 with TRBJ2-7; no firm D call. V gave up 2 bases and J gave up 7 bases, with 24 bases separating them. The CDR3 runs 17 residues. From germline, CDR1 is SGHTA and CDR2 FQGNSA. The CDR3 sequence: CASSLSRTRRVNGEQYF. Here the CDR3 DNA reads TGTGCCAGCAGCTTAAGCCGTACGAGACGGGTGAATGGAGAGCAGTACTTC.

The gene calls are TRBV30 and TRBJ2-7, with a tentative D call TRBD1 (6 bases). Trimming removed 0 bases at V and 1 base at J, with 10 bases between. Germline CDR1 GTSNPN, CDR2 SVGIG (reference sequence). The CDR3 covers 14 residues. The CDR3 DNA reads TGTGCCTGGAGTGTTCGGACAGCGTCCTACGAGCAGTACTTC. This sequence encodes CAWSVRTASYEQYF. Variable domain in full (rest from reference TRBV30 and TRBJ2-7): SQTIHQWPATLVQPVGSPLSLECTVEGTSNPNLYWYRQAAGRGLQLLFYSVGIGQISSEVPQNLSASRPQDRQFILSSKKLLLSDSGFYLCAWSVRTASYEQYFGPGTRLTVT.

The gene calls are TRBV30 and TRBJ2-2, with 13 bases matching TRBD2. Trimming removed 4 bases from V and 0 bases from J; junction bases left unmatched: 2. The CDR3 is 16 amino acids. Germline CDR1 GTSNPN, CDR2 SVGIG (reference sequence). The CDR3 region has the DNA TGTGCCTGGACCGGACTAGCGGGAGCGAACACCGGGGAGCTGTTTTTT. It codes for CAWTGLAGANTGELFF.

The rearrangement links TRBV19 to TRBJ1-5; TRBD1 aligns across 9 bases. J lost 5 bases, V lost 4 bases, and 3 bases had no gene match. The CDR3 loop spans 14 amino acids. Germline values: CDR1 LNHDA, CDR2 SQIVND (reference sequence). CDR3 coding DNA: TGTGCCAGTAGTAGTACAGGGGGCTATCAGCCCCAGCATTTT. It codes for CASSSTGGYQPQHF. The whole variable domain, remainder taken from reference TRBV19 and TRBJ1-5, is DGGITQSPKYLFRKEGQNVTLSCEQNLNHDAMYWYRQDPGQGLRLIYYSQIVNDFQKGDIAEGYSVSREKKESFPLTVTSAQKNPTAFYLCASSSTGGYQPQHFGDGTRLSIL.

The chain couples TRBV7-9 to TRBJ2-4; a weak D match, TRBD2 (6 bases). CDR3 length: 19 amino acids. CDR1 is SEHNR, CDR2 FQNEAQ, per germline (reference sequence). Trimming took 5 bases from V and 2 from J, leaving 25 bases between them. The CDR3: CASSTHYGGKELSKNIQYF. For the CDR3, the DNA is TGTGCCAGCAGCACGCATTACGGGGGAAAGGAGCTCTCCAAAAACATTCAGTACTTC. The variable domain in full, with the rest retrieved from reference TRBV7-9 and TRBJ2-4, is DTGVSQNPRHKITKRGQNVTFRCDPISEHNRLYWYRQTLGQGPEFLTYFQNEAQLEKSRLLSDRFSAERPKGSFSTLEIQRTEQGDSAMYLCASSTHYGGKELSKNIQYFGAGTRLSVL.